These 2 T cell receptor beta chains came from one sample sequenced in a study of blood T cell repertoires in COVID-19. Repertoires were generated with immunoSEQ multiplex PCR, while TCRdb's copy carries only in-frame clones and drops some. The sample lists hundreds of thousands of clones; around 82% were seen once. Sequenced sample: PBMCs or T cells enriched from blood (not recorded which). These receptors all come from a man aged 25 to 45 with acute COVID-19.

This clone occurred once. The rearrangement links TRBV5-1 to TRBJ2-7; a weak D match, TRBD1 (5 bases). This CDR3 has 15 amino acids. Looked up from germline, CDR1 is SGHRS and CDR2 is YFSETQ. Trimming shortened V by 2 bases and J by 5 bases, and 17 bases separated the two germline ends. CDR3 amino acids: CASSLRQPWIDEQYF. Here the CDR3 DNA reads TGCGCCAGCAGCTTAAGACAGCCCTGGATTGACGAGCAGTACTTC.

The chain couples TRBV7-9 to TRBJ2-7; the match to TRBD1 covers 9 bases. The CDR3 extends over 15 amino acids. Germline CDR1 SEHNR, CDR2 FQNEAQ (reference sequence). V shed 4 bases, J shed 0 bases, and the junction held 4 bases outside the gene matches. This CDR3 reads CASSSRTGVSYEQYF. The CDR3 DNA sequence: TGTGCCAGCAGCTCCCGGACAGGGGTCTCCTACGAGCAGTACTTC.